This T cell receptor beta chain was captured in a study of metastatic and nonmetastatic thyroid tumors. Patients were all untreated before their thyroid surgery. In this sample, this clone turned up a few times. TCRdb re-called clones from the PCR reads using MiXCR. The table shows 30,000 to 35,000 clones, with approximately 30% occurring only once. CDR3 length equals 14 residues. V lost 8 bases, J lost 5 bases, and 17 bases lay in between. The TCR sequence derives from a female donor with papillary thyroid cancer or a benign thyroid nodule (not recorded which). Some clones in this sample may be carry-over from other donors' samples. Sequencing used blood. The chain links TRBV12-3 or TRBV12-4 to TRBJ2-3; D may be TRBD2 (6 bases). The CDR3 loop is CASVIGGSQDTQYF. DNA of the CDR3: TGTGCCAGCGTCATTGGAGGGAGTCAAGATACGCAGTATTTT.